This T cell receptor (beta chain) was sequenced during a study of blood T cell repertoires in COVID-19. On the study more broadly: The cDNA or gDNA used as material had been derived from T cells, B-cell-depleted T cells, or PBMCs.

Germline V CDR1 and CDR2: MNHEY, SMNVEV (reference sequence). The CDR3 has 14 amino acids. With 6 bases clipped from V and 9 bases from J, the junction kept 8 bases outside the gene matches. This clone turned up a few times. Assay used: immunoSEQ multiplex PCR; TCRdb lists only in-frame clones, some missing. The sample has 61,000 or so clones, about nine tenths seen once. Sequenced input: peripheral blood. The V and J genes are TRBV27 and TRBJ1-6, with TRBD1 matching over 7 bases. The TCR originated in a woman aged 45-65 years with active or convalescent COVID-19. The CDR3 is CASRGTAPSSPLHF. Written as DNA, the CDR3 is TGTGCCAGCAGGGGGACAGCGCCTTCTTCACCCCTCCACTTT.